This TCR beta chain came from a study of T cell responses to AZD1222 COVID-19 vaccine. General observations from the study: It was only 6 or 7 AZD1222 recipients who were seropositive at baseline. Every sample of the repertoires postdated the peak T cell response.

V was shortened by 3 bases and J by 0 bases, with 14 bases between the two germline ends. This CDR3 has 16 amino acids. CDR1 and CDR2 from the germline V gene are MNHNS and SASEGT. Clones were sequenced by immunoSEQ multiplex PCR, and TCRdb holds only the in-frame ones, with some missing. The sample yields roughly 190,000 clones, approximately 93% seen once. Notes on this clone: Its target is unknown.

The clonotype originates from an adult in good health. The sequenced sample was peripheral blood, obtained on day 0 of AZD1222 vaccination. The chain combines TRBV6-1 with TRBJ1-2; maybe TRBD1 (6 bases). The chain's CDR3 is CASSDRVGQTNYGYTF. The CDR3 DNA reads as TGTGCCAGCAGTGATAGAGTAGGACAGACTAACTATGGCTACACCTTC.